A selection of T cell receptor beta chains follows, all from one sample in a study of T cells after yellow fever vaccination. Using its own MiXCR run on the 5' RACE reads, TCRdb lists one record per CDR3 protein. In the table there are approximately 510,000 distinct CDR3 sequences, 20% to 25% of which are singletons. The sample was PBMCs, taken approximately 22 days after the first yellow fever vaccination. These TCRs come from a young man who received the YFV17D yellow fever vaccine. Both conserved end residues are part of each CDR3. The D gene is left open where the match is weak. The size of a clone is reported for some rows only, either as once, few or many, or as a class for expanded clones.

clone size | D gene | J gene | V gene | CDR3 protein | CDR3 DNA
. | . | TRBJ2-5 | TRBV12-3/TRBV12-4 | CASSWQGGETQYF | TGTGCCAGCAGTTGGCAAGGGGGAGAGACCCAGTACTTC
. | . | TRBJ1-1 | TRBV7-9 | CASSFQGPTEAFF | TGTGCCAGCAGCTTTCAGGGGCCCACTGAAGCTTTCTTT
. | . | TRBJ2-1 | TRBV27 | CASRSRQTFYNEQFF | TGTGCCAGCAGGAGCCGACAGACGTTCTACAATGAGCAGTTCTTC
few | . | TRBJ2-1 | TRBV15 | CATSRDLIYSYNEQFF | TGTGCCACCAGCAGAGACCTTATTTACTCCTACAATGAGCAGTTCTTC
. | . | TRBJ1-1 | TRBV7-8 | CASSLGRGLMNTEAFF | TGTGCCAGCAGCTTAGGCCGGGGCCTCATGAACACTGAAGCTTTCTTT
many | . | TRBJ2-3 | TRBV18 | CASSPGTDTQYF | TGTGCCAGCAGTCCGGGGACGGATACGCAGTATTTT
. | . | TRBJ2-3 | TRBV9 | CASSVAGDTQYF | TGTGCCAGCAGCGTAGCTGGAGATACGCAGTATTTT
few | . | TRBJ1-3 | TRBV7-8 | CASAPRRFSGNTIYF | TGTGCCAGCGCCCCCCGGCGGTTCTCTGGAAACACCATATATTTT
once | TRBD1 | TRBJ2-1 | TRBV6-2/TRBV6-3 | CASSYHGQGRIEQFF | TGTGCCAGCAGTTATCACGGACAGGGGAGGATCGAGCAGTTCTTC
. | . | TRBJ2-5 | TRBV5-5 | CASSLEGTGSETQYF | TGTGCCAGCAGCTTGGAAGGAACAGGGTCTGAGACCCAGTACTTC
few | TRBD1 | TRBJ2-1 | TRBV3-1 | CASSQTGQGAQSLYNEQFF | TGTGCCAGCAGCCAAACGGGACAGGGGGCGCAGTCCCTCTACAATGAGCAGTTCTTC
. | . | TRBJ2-5 | TRBV6-1 | CASSPPTESGETQYF | TGTGCCAGCAGCCCCCCGACCGAGTCGGGGGAGACCCAGTACTTC
. | TRBD1 | TRBJ2-1 | TRBV12-3/TRBV12-4 | CASSLSGTGEVEQFF | TGTGCCAGCAGTCTCTCGGGGACAGGGGAGGTTGAGCAGTTCTTC
. | . | TRBJ2-1 | TRBV7-3 | CASSKHVLNEQFF | TGTGCCAGCAGCAAACACGTCTTAAATGAGCAGTTCTTC
. | TRBD2 | TRBJ2-5 | TRBV20-1 | CSARDFERGGRETQYF | TGCAGTGCTAGAGATTTTGAGCGGGGGGGCCGGGAGACCCAGTACTTC
. | . | TRBJ1-2 | TRBV6-6 | CAGEQGQGYGYTF | TGTGCCGGGGAACAGGGACAAGGCTATGGCTACACCTTC